This T cell receptor (beta chain) was documented in a study of T cells in Graves' hyperthyroidism and ophthalmopathy. Each patient was aged 18 to 65 and had newly diagnosed hyperthyroidism of under 2 months' duration. V was shortened by 5 bases and J by 11 bases, with 27 bases between the two germline ends. This CDR3 is 16 amino acids long. This clonotype was recorded at least ten times. The antigen is unknown. Template material for amplifying TCR beta CDR3 regions consisted of RNA transcripts. Carried out on the TCR CDR3, a first-round RT-PCR used the HTBI primer set. TCRdb re-derived calls from the multiplex PCR reads in MiXCR, one entry per CDR3 protein. The sample shows around 350,000 distinct CDR3 sequences, roughly 19% of them seen only once. Regarding the study as a whole: With a median lead of 6.5 months before onset, the model predicted ophthalmopathy. Among clonotypes expanded in thyroid above 0.001, most were also found in blood.

This TCR was sampled from a woman aged 18-30 years with Graves' hyperthyroidism. The chain combines TRBV12-3 or TRBV12-4 with TRBJ1-1; no clear D. The sample comprised blood. CDR3 region: CASSPDIYRQAASAFF. In DNA form, the CDR3 reads TGTGCCAGCAGTCCCGATATTTATCGGCAGGCGGCTTCGGCTTTCTTT.